The clone carrying this T cell receptor beta chain was seen more than once but under ten times. The sample comes from a study of early T cells in non-severe SARS-CoV-2 infection. Turning to the study itself: Sequencing targeted bulk RNA from unsorted whole blood, leaving chains unpaired.

Individual cDNA molecules received unique molecular identifiers. Each CDR3 protein gets one entry after TCRdb re-called the 5' RACE reads with MiXCR. The sample lists over 55,000 distinct CDR3 sequences, around 12% occurring once. Specimen: whole blood, collected at baseline. This TCR was sampled from an adult who was a healthcare worker with PCR-confirmed SARS-CoV-2 infection or an uninfected control (not recorded which).

CDR3 region: CASSPPRNTIYF. CDR3 nucleotides: TGTGCCAGCAGCCCACCCCGAAACACCATATATTTT. The genes are TRBV11-2 and TRBJ1-3; D remains ambiguous. Trimming pared 5 bases from V and 5 bases from J, leaving 7 bases between. CDR3 length: 12 residues. CDR1 SGHAT and CDR2 FQNNGV come from the germline V gene.